This TCR beta chain is from a study of T-cell reconstitution after alpha-beta-depleted transplantation in children (TCRdb year 2016). Study-level background: Using TCR repertoire profiling, the study quantitatively followed how T-cell immune reconstitution unfolded in children after TCRalphabeta/CD19-depleted allogeneic hematopoietic cell transplantation.

The sample's treatment or condition label, decoded: allogeneic hematopoietic cell transplantation with graft depleted of TCRalphabeta T cells and CD19 B cells. The transplant recipients were children given TCRalphabeta/CD19-depleted allogeneic hematopoietic cell grafts. From cysteine to valine, the CDR3 is 15 amino acids long. The retained sequence is limited to the CDR3, 45 bases, with the frame set at the first base. Compared with germline, V lacks 0 bases and J lacks 4 bases; bases without a gene match: 8. CDR1 and CDR2 are drawn from the germline V gene (reference sequence): DFQATT, SNEGSKA. Library method: PCR. Instrument on record: Illumina HiSeq 2500. TCR library preparation used molecular barcoding, with unique molecular identifiers applied to normalize quantification of the TCRbeta repertoire. TCRdb took the public reads, trimmed them with fastp at Q25, ran MiXCR for clone calling and kept in-frame beta chains. Under each unique CDR3 protein, matching rows form one entry showing the most common genes and DNA. In this sample the table shows 450,000 to 550,000 distinct CDR3 sequences, about an eighth of which occur a single time. About 15% of the sample lies in the top ten.

This clonotype was counted only a few times. What this receptor recognizes is not known. The record has no base qualities; no much larger clone is one base away. What the study reported, not specific to this receptor: In some patients, the high TCRbeta diversity seen at day 60 was put down to recipient T cells and intrathymic progenitors that had survived conditioning. Over subsequent months, a decline in hyperexpanded clone frequencies was noted, and after one year, T-cell counts and TCRbeta diversity were mostly ascribed to newly produced T cells. Apparently early alphabetaT-cell count recovery about two months after transplant reportedly relied on only several hundred rapidly expanded clones derived from non-depleted graft cells.

Sequences were derived from PBMCs, mostly from graft donor cells, sampled 180 days after TCRalphabeta/CD19-depleted stem cell transplant. The TCR was taken from a female patient aged 2-10 years who had a stem cell transplant for aplastic anemia, so the T cells may come from the graft donor. The chain couples TRBV20-1 to TRBJ2-7; 8 bases in between match TRBD2. The DNA is as follows: TGCAGTGCTAGAGATCGAGCGGGAGCCGAATACGAGCAGTACGTC. The translation is CSARDRAGAEYEQYV.